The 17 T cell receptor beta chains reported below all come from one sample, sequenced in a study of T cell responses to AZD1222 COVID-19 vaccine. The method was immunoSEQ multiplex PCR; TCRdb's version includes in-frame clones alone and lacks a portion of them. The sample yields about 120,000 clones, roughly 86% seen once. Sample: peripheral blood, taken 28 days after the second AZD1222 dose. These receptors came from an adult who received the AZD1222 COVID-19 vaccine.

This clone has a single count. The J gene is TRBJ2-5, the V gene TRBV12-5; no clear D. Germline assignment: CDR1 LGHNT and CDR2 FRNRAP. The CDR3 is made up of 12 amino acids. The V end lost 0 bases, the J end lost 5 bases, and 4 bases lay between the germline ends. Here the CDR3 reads CASGLVTETQYF. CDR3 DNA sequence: TGTGCTAGTGGTTTGGTAACGGAGACCCAGTACTTC.

DNA for the CDR3: TGTGCCAGCAGCTCCCTCGGGACAGGGGGGAAGCCCCAGCATTTT. Protein: CASSSLGTGGKPQHF. The chain recombines TRBV5-8 with TRBJ1-5; 11 nucleotides match TRBD1. The CDR3 spans 15 residues. Germline trimming cut 3 bases from V and 8 bases from J; bases unmatched to any gene: 7. CDR1 and CDR2 (germline): SGHTS, YDEGEE. The variable domain in full, completed from reference TRBV5-8 and TRBJ1-5, reads EAGVTQSPTHLIKTRGQQATLRCSPISGHTSVYWYQQALGLGLQFLLWYDEGEERNRGNFPPRFSGRQFPNYSSELNVNALELEDSALYLCASSSLGTGGKPQHFGDGTRLSIL.

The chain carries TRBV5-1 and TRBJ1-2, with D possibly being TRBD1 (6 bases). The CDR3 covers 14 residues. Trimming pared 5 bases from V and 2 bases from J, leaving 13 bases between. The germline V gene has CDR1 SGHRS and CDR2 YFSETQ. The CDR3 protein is CASSTIGGNYGYTF. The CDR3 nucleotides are TGCGCCAGCAGTACAATCGGGGGCAACTATGGCTACACCTTC.

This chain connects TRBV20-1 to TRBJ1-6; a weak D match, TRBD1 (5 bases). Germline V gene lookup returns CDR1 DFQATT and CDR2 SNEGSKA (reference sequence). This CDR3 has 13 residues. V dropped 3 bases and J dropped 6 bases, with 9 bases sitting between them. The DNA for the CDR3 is TGCAGTGCTAGTTGGGGGGGTAATTCACCCCTCCACTTT. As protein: CSASWGGNSPLHF.

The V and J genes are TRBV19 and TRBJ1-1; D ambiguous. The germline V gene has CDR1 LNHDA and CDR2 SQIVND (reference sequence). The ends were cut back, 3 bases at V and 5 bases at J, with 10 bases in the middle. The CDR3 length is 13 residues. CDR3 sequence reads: CASSIYTRTEAFF. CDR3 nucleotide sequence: TGTGCCAGTAGTATTTACACGAGGACTGAAGCTTTCTTT.

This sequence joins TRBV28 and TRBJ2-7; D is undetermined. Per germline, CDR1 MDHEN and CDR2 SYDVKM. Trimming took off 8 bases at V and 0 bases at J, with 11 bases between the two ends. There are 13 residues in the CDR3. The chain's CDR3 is CASRQHHSYEQYF. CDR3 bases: TGTGCCAGCCGGCAGCACCACTCCTACGAGCAGTACTTC.

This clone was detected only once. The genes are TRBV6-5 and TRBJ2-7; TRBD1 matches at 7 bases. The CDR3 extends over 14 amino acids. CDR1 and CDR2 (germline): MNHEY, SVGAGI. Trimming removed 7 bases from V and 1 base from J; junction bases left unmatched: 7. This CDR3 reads CASTHRTGSYEQYF. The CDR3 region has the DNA TGTGCCAGCACCCATCGGACAGGTTCCTACGAGCAGTACTTC.

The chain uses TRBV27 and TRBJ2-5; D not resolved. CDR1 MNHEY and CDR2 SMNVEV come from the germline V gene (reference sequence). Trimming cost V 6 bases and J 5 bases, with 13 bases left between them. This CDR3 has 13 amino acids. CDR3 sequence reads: CASRWWDGETQYF. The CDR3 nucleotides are TGTGCCAGCAGGTGGTGGGATGGGGAGACCCAGTACTTC.

CDR3 sequence: CASSQRTGKTEAFF. In DNA, the CDR3 is TGTGCCAGCAGCCAGCGGACGGGGAAGACTGAAGCTTTCTTT. This chain links TRBV14 with TRBJ1-1; D is unclear. The CDR3 has 14 amino acids. The germline CDR1 and CDR2 sequences are SGHDN and FVKESK. V lost 3 bases to trimming and J lost 5 bases, with 13 bases between them.

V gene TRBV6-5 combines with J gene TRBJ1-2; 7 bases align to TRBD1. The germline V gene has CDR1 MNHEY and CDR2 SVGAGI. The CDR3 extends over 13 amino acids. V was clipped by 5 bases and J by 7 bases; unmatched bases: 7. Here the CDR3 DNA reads TGTGCCAGCAGTAGACAGGGACCCTCTGGCTACACCTTC. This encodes CASSRQGPSGYTF.

The CDR3 protein is CASNWGTGELFF. DNA of the CDR3: TGTGCCAGCAATTGGGGCACCGGGGAGCTGTTTTTT. This rearrangement joins TRBV6-5 to TRBJ2-2; no firm D call. The V end was cut by 7 bases, the J end by 4 bases, with 7 bases between. The length of the CDR3 is 12 residues. Germline V lookup: CDR1 MNHEY, CDR2 SVGAGI.

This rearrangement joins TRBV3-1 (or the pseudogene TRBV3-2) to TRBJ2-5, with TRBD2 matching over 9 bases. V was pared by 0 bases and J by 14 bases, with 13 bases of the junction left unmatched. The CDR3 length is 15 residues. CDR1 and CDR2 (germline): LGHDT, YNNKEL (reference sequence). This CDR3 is CASSQEKLAGSGRYF. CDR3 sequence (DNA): TGTGCCAGCAGCCAAGAGAAACTAGCGGGTAGCGGTCGCTACTTC.

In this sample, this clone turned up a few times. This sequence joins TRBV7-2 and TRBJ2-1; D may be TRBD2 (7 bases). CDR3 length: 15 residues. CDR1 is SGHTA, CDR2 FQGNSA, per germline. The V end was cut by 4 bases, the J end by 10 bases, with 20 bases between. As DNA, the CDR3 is TGTGCCAGCAGCTCCTGGGGGGGGGCTACAATGGAGCAGTTCTTC. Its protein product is CASSSWGGATMEQFF.

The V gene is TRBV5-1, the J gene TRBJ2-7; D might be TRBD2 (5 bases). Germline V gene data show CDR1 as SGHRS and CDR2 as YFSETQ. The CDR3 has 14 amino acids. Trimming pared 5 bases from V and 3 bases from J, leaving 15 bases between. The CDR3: CASSFSDGSYEQYF. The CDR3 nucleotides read TGCGCCAGCAGTTTCTCCGATGGGAGCTACGAGCAGTACTTC.

The CDR3 is CASSDLPVLWRETQYF. CDR3 bases: TGTGCCAGCAGTGACCTCCCTGTGTTGTGGAGAGAGACCCAGTACTTC. The gene calls are TRBV25-1 and TRBJ2-5; D ambiguous. V was clipped by 3 bases and J by 4 bases, with 18 bases between them. There are 16 residues in the CDR3. Germline V CDR1 and CDR2: MGHDK, SYGVNS.

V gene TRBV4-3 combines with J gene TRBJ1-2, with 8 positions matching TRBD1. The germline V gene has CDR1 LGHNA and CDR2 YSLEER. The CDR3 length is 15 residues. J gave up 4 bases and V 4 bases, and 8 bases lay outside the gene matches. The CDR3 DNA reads TGCGCCAGCAGCCGTAGGGCAGGGGGCACCTATGGCTACACCTTC. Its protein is CASSRRAGGTYGYTF.

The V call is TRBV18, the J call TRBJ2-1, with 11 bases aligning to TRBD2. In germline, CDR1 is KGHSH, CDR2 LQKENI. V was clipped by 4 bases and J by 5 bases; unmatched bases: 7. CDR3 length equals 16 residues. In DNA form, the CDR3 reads TGTGCCAGCTCACTCGTAATACTAGCGGGGGACAATGAGCAGTTCTTC. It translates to CASSLVILAGDNEQFF.